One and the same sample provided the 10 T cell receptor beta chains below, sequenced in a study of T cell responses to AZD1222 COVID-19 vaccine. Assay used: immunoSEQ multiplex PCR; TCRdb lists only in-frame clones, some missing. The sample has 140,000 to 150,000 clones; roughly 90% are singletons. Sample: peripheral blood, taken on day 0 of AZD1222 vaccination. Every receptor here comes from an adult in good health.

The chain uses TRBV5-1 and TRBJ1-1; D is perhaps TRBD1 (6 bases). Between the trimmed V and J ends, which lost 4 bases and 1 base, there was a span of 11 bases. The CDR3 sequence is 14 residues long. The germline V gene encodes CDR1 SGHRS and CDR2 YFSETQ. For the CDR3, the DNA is TGCGCCAGCAGCGAACAGGGAAGGAACACTGAAGCTTTCTTT. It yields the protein CASSEQGRNTEAFF.

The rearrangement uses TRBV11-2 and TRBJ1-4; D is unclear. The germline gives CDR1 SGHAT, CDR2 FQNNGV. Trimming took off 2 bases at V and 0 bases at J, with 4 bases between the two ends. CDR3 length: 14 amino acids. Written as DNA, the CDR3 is TGTGCCAGCAGCTTATCCACAACTAATGAAAAACTGTTTTTT. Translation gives CASSLSTTNEKLFF.

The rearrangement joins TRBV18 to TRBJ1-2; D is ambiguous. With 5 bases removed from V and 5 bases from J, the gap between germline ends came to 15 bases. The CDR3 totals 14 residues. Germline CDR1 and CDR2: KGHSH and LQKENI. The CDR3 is CASSSFQQRYGYTF. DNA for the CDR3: TGTGCCAGCTCATCCTTTCAACAGCGGTATGGCTACACCTTC.

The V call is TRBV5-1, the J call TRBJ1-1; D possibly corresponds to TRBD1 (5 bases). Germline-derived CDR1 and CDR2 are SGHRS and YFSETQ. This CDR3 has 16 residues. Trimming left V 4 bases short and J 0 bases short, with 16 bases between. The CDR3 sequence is CASSRQGRQVNTEAFF. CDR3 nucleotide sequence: TGCGCCAGCAGCCGGCAGGGAAGGCAGGTGAACACTGAAGCTTTCTTT.

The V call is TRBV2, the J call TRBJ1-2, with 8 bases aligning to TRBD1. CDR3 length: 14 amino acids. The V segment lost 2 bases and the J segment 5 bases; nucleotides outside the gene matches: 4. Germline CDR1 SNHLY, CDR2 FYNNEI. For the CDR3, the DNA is TGTGCCAGCAGTGAACGGACAGGGTGGTATGGCTACACCTTC. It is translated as CASSERTGWYGYTF.

CDR3 protein: CATSRAQGVVNEQFF. The CDR3 nucleotides read TGTGCCACCAGCAGAGCACAGGGGGTGGTAAATGAGCAGTTCTTC. The chain recombines TRBV15 with TRBJ2-1, with 8 bases matching TRBD1. Unmatched junction bases numbered 6, after V lost 1 base and J lost 7 bases. In germline, CDR1 is LNHNV, CDR2 YYDKDF (reference sequence). This CDR3 has 15 amino acids.

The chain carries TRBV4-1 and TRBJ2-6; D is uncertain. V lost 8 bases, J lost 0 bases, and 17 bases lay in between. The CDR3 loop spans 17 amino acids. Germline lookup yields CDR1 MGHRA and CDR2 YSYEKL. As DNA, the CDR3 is TGCGCCAGCTCCACCTTAGGCCGAGGCTCTGGGGCCAACGTCCTGACTTTC. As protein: CASSTLGRGSGANVLTF.

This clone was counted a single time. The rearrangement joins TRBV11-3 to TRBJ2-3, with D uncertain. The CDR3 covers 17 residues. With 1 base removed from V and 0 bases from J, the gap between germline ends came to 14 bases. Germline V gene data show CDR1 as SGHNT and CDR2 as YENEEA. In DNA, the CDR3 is TGTGCCAGCAGCTTAGGAATCAGCTACTCTAGCACAGATACGCAGTATTTT. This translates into CASSLGISYSSTDTQYF.

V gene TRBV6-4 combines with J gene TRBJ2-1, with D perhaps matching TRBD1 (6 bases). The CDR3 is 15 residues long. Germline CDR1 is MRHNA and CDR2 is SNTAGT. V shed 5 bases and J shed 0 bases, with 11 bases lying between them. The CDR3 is CASSSQGASYNEQFF. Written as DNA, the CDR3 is TGTGCCAGCAGTTCACAGGGAGCCTCCTACAATGAGCAGTTCTTC.

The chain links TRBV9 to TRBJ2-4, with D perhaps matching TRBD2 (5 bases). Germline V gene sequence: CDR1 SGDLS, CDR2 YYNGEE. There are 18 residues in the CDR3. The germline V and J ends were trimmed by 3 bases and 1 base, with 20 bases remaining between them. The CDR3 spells CASSARRTLEGAKNIQYF. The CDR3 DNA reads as TGTGCCAGCAGCGCCCGAAGAACGCTAGAGGGTGCCAAAAACATTCAGTACTTC.